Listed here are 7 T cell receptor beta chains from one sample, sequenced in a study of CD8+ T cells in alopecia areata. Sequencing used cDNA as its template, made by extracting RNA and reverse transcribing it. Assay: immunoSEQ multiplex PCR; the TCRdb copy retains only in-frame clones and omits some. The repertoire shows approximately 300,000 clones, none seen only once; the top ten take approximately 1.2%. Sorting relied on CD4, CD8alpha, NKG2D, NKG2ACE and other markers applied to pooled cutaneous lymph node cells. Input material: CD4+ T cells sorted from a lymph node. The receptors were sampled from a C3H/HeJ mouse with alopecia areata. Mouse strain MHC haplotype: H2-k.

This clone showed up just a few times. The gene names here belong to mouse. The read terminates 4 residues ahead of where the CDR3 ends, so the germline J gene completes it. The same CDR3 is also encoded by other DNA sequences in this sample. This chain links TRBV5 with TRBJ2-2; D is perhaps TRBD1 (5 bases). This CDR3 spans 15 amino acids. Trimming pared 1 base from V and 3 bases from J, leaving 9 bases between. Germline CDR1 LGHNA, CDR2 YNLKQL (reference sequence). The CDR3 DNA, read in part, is TGTGCCAGCAGCCAAGTAGGGGAGGACACCGGG. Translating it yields CASSQVGEDTG. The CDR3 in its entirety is CASSQVGEDTGQLYF.

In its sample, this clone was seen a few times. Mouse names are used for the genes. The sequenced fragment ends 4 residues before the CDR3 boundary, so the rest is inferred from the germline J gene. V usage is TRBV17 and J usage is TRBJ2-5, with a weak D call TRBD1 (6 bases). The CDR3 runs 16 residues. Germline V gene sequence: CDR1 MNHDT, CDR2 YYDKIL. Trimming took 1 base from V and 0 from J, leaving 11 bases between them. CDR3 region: CASSRGPGVNQDTQYF. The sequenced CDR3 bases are TGTGCTAGCAGTAGAGGTCCAGGGGTTAACCAAGAC.

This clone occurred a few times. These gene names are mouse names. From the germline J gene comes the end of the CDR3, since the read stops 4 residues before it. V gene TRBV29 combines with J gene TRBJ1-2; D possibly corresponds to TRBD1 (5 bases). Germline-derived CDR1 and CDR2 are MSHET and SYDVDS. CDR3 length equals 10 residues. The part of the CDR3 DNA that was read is TGTGGGACATCAAACTCC. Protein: CGTSNS. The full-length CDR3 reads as CGTSNSDYTF. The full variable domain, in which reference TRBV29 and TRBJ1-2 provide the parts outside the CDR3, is DMKVTQMPRYLIKRMGENVLLECGQDMSHETMYWYRQDPGLGLQLIYISYDVDSNSEGDIPKGYRVSRKKREHFSLILDSAKTNQTSVYFCGTSNSDYTFGSGTRLLVI.

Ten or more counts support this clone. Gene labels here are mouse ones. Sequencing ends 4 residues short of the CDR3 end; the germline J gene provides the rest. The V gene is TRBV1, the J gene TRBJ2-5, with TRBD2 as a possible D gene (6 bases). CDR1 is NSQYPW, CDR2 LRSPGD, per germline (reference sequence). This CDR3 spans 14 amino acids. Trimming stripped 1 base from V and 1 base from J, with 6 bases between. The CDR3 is CTCSAGLDQDTQYF. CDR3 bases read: TGCACCTGCAGTGCAGGACTGGACCAAGAC.

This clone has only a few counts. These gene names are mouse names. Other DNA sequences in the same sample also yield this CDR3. The CDR3 spells CASSDTASAETLYF. The CDR3 DNA, read in part, is TGTGCCAGCAGTGATACAGCTAGTGCAGAA. The chain links TRBV13-1 to TRBJ2-3; D remains ambiguous. The read comes to an end 4 residues before the CDR3 does, leaving the germline J gene to fill in the end. Germline CDR1 and CDR2: NSHNY and SYGAGN. The CDR3 extends over 14 amino acids. The V end was cut by 1 base, the J end by 0 bases, with 6 bases between.

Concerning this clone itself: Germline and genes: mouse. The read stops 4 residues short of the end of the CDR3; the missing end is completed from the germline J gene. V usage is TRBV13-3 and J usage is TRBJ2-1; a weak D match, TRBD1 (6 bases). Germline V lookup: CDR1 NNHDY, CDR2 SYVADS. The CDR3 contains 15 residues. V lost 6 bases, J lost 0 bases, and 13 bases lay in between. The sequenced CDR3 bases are TGTGCCAGCACCGGGACAAATCATAACTATGCT. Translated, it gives CASTGTNHNYA. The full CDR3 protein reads CASTGTNHNYAEQFF.

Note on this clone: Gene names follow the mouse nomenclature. CDR3: CASSEQGAASDYTF. The DNA read from the CDR3 is TGTGCCAGCAGTGAACAGGGGGCCGCCTCC. This chain uses TRBV13-3 with TRBJ1-2, with TRBD1 identical over 9 bases. The read ends 4 residues before the CDR3 terminus; that terminus is restored from the germline J gene. The CDR3 length is 14 residues. The J segment lost 4 bases and the V segment lost 2 bases, leaving 3 bases of the junction unmatched. Germline V lookup: CDR1 NNHDY, CDR2 SYVADS.